This entry is about one TCR beta chain. CDR3 length equals 12 residues. The V end was cut by 3 bases, the J end by 7 bases, with 10 bases between. Germline CDR1 is SGHTA and CDR2 is FQGNSA. Autoimmune disease history or systemic immunosuppression excluded patients. Researchers took blood at baseline, on cycle 4 day 1, and on cycle 7 day 1. The data are from a study of OX40 agonist ivuxolimab in advanced cancers. Here immunoSEQ multiplex PCR was the method, and the copy in TCRdb shows in-frame clones only, minus some. The sample lists 67,000 or so clones; 70% to 90% were seen once. This chain uses TRBV7-2 with TRBJ2-7, with D possibly being TRBD2 (5 bases). Source: CD4+ or CD8+ T cells sorted from blood, taken in a trial of the OX40 agonist ivuxolimab. This TCR derives from an adult with an advanced solid tumor such as melanoma, head and neck, liver or kidney cancer. Here the CDR3 DNA reads TGTGCCAGCAGCTTGGTACTAGGTGAGCAGTACTTC. Amino acids: CASSLVLGEQYF.